The sequence of this T cell receptor beta chain was determined in a study of identical twins. The CDR3 covers 12 residues. The V and J ends lost 3 bases and 3 bases respectively, with 5 bases between them. Germline lookup yields CDR1 LGHDT and CDR2 YNNKEL (reference sequence). A universal primer site came from template switching; cDNA carried unique molecular identifiers. One entry per CDR3 protein, called by TCRdb with MiXCR from the 5' RACE reads. The sample contains approximately 240,000 distinct CDR3 sequences, over 13% of which appear only once. Findings and caveats of the study: Among monozygotic twins, out-of-frame TCR alpha sharing exceeded what models predicted.

As for this clonotype: What it recognizes is unknown.

Sequences were obtained from memory (CD45RO+) T cells sorted from blood. The clonotype originates from a woman aged 18-29 years in good health. The V gene is TRBV3-1, the J gene TRBJ1-1; D may be TRBD1 (5 bases). In nucleotides, the CDR3 is TGTGCCAGCAGCCACAGGGACACTGAAGCTTTCTTT. It translates to CASSHRDTEAFF.